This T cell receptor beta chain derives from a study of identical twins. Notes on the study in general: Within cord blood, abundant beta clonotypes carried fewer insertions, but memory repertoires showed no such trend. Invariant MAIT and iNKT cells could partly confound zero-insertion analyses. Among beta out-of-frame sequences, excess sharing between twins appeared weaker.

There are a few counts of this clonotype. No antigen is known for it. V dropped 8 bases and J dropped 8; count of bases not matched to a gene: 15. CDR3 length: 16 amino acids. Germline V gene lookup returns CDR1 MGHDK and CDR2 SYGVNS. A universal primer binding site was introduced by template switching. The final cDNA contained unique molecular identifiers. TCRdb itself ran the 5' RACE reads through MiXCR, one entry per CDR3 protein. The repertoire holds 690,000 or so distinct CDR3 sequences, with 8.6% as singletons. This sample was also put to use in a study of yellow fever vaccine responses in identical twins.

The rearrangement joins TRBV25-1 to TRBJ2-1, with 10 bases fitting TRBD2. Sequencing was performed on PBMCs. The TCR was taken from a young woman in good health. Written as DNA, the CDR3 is TGTGCCAGCGGAGGAAGGGGAGCGGGGGGGCGCGATGAGCAGTTCTTC. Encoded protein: CASGGRGAGGRDEQFF.